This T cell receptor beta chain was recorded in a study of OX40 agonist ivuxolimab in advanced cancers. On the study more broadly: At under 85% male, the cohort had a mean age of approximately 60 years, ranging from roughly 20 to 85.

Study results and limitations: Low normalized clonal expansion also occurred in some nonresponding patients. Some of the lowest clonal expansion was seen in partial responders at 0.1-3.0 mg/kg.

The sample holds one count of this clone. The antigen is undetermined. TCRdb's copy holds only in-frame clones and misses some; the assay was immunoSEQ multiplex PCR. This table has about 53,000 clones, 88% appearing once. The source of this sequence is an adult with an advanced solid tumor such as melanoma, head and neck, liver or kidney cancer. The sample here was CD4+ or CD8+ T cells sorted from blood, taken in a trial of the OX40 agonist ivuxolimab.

The CDR3: CASSFSGSSYNEQFF. CDR3 nucleotides: TGTGCCAGCAGTTTCAGCGGGAGTTCCTACAATGAGCAGTTCTTC. The chain uses TRBV27 and TRBJ2-1, with TRBD2 matching 8 bases. Germline V gene sequence: CDR1 MNHEY, CDR2 SMNVEV (reference sequence). The J segment lost 1 base and the V segment lost 3 bases, leaving 2 bases of the junction unmatched. CDR3 size: 15 residues.